Reported below is one T cell receptor (beta chain). No cognate antigen has been identified for it. The input lacks base qualities; no much larger clone sits a single base away. The data belong to a study of siplizumab effects on memory and regulatory T cells (dated by TCRdb to between 2018 and 2021). Some background on the complete study: The study examined how the anti-CD2 antibody siplizumab affects alloreactive T-cell subsets in allogeneic mixed lymphocyte reactions built from human PBMCs.

On the study overall, not on this receptor specifically: The cumulative frequency of alloreactive sequences that could be traced back to unstimulated CD4+ memory T cells was significantly reduced by siplizumab. Among mappable alloreactive CD4+ clones, the Treg-derived fraction averaged around 69% with siplizumab versus around 29% in control reactions. Roughly 80-95% of proliferating CD4+ or CD8+ clones could not be assigned a naive or memory phenotype. Compared with memory T cells, unstimulated naive T cells appeared more diverse, and naive cells seemed to make a substantial contribution to the alloresponse. Whether proliferating Tregs from siplizumab cultures actually had suppressive function was not functionally confirmed. Because sequences at frequencies below about 10^-5 were poorly captured, only a minor fraction of alloreactive clones could be mapped back to unstimulated subsets.

The CDR1 and CDR2 encoded by the germline V gene are MGHRA and YSYEKL. The CDR3, cysteine through phenylalanine, is 17 amino acids long. The sequence is cut down to CDR3 DNA, 51 bases in frame from base 1. V is cut by 0 bases and J by 0 bases, and the space between the germline ends is 12 bases. In a few donor pairs, further sequencing was done on unstimulated CD8+ naive, CD4+ memory, CD8+ TEMRA, CD4+ naive and CD8+ effector memory subsets. Sorted unstimulated T cells and proliferating T cells recovered from mixed lymphocyte reactions underwent TCRbeta CDR3 sequencing. Fresh whole blood from 9 to 10 HLA-typed healthy donors served as the source for isolating PBMCs. Library construction relied on the immunoSEQ multiplex PCR assay. About 10^5 TCR templates per sample were assayed on the deep sequencing platform. Genomic DNA extracted from sorted T cells was used for TCRbeta CDR3 sequencing. In the authors' own workflow: The R programming language was used for the clonal analysis of the TCRbeta CDR3 data. Alloreactive CD4+ and CD8+ clones were identified by comparing unstimulated samples to CFSE-low samples taken after the reaction. Regulatory or non-regulatory origin was assigned to alloreactive CD4+ clones by matching of sequences to sorted unstimulated Treg and non-Treg repertoires. The table was pulled from immuneACCESS by TCRdb, which kept in-frame rearrangements only. Such tables lose some clones; where checked, under half of the loss comes from unresolved V genes, and the rest has no known cause. The V and J calls and clone size are taken from that table; D and trimming were inferred from the DNA. A total of over 50,000 clones appear in this sample, approximately 87% of them only once. The ten largest account for about 3.5% of the sample.

Specimen: memory CD4+ T cells sorted from blood. This specimen's cell subset or site label, interpreted: unstimulated CD4+ memory T cells. The receptor was derived from a human donor in good health. The chain employs TRBV4-1 and TRBJ1-3, with the D gene too uncertain to name. The CDR3 amino acid sequence is: CASSQEGFGVSGNTIYF. The DNA sequence reads TGCGCCAGCAGCCAAGAAGGCTTCGGTGTCTCTGGAAACACCATATATTTT.